This T cell receptor (beta chain) was documented in a study of cytomegalovirus exposure and HLA in healthy donors. Amplification used 60 Vbeta primers and 13 Jbeta primers. The protocol was immunoSEQ multiplex PCR, while the TCRdb copy is restricted to in-frame clones and leaves out a portion. The sample table includes fewer than 100,000 clones. Germline assignment: CDR1 MGHRA and CDR2 YSYEKL. With 6 bases clipped from V and 4 bases from J, the junction kept 13 bases outside the gene matches. The CDR3 loop spans 17 amino acids. Input material: PBMCs. This chain uses TRBV4-1 with TRBJ2-1, with 9 bases that match TRBD1. This TCR was recovered from a man aged 45-60 years in good health and CMV-seronegative. In DNA form, the CDR3 reads TGCGCCAGCAGTAGAAGGCCACAGGGGGCTTTTTACAATGAGCAGTTCTTC. It codes for CASSRRPQGAFYNEQFF.